These 20 T cell receptor beta chains share one sample of origin, sequenced in a study of T cell changes during pregnancy in multiple sclerosis. Sequenced by immunoSEQ multiplex PCR; TCRdb stores in-frame clones only, minus some. The sample lists more than 35,000 clones; 80% to 95% were seen once. The source was CD4+ T cells from peripheral blood mononuclear cells, collected in the third trimester of pregnancy. These receptors all stem from a female donor in good health, enrolled as a control in a pregnancy study.

The rearrangement links TRBV7-9 to TRBJ1-4; D might be TRBD1 (6 bases). V shed 10 bases and J shed 7 bases, with 10 bases lying between them. Germline V gives CDR1 SEHNR, CDR2 FQNEAQ (reference sequence). The CDR3 consists of 11 residues. CDR3 region: CAIQGSEKLFF. As DNA, the CDR3 is TGTGCCATCCAGGGGAGTGAAAAACTGTTTTTT. The whole variable domain, filled in from reference TRBV7-9 and TRBJ1-4, reads DTGVSQNPRHKITKRGQNVTFRCDPISEHNRLYWYRQTLGQGPEFLTYFQNEAQLEKSRLLSDRFSAERPKGSFSTLEIQRTEQGDSAMYLCAIQGSEKLFFGSGTQLSVL.

The chain is built from TRBV7-9 and TRBJ1-1; D might be TRBD1 (5 bases). Trimming removed 3 bases at V and 6 bases at J, with 14 bases between. The CDR3 consists of 14 residues. CDR1 is SEHNR, CDR2 FQNEAQ, per germline (reference sequence). The CDR3 coding sequence is TGTGCCAGCAGCTTCGGGGACGGAGGGCCTGAAGCTTTCTTT. Encoded protein: CASSFGDGGPEAFF. The full variable domain, in which reference TRBV7-9 and TRBJ1-1 provide the parts outside the CDR3, is DTGVSQNPRHKITKRGQNVTFRCDPISEHNRLYWYRQTLGQGPEFLTYFQNEAQLEKSRLLSDRFSAERPKGSFSTLEIQRTEQGDSAMYLCASSFGDGGPEAFFGQGTRLTVV.

The chain employs TRBV7-8 and TRBJ1-5; 8 nucleotides line up with TRBD1. Losses at the gene ends were 2 bases for V and 4 bases for J; bases not matched to a gene: 4. The CDR3 is 15 amino acids. The germline V gene encodes CDR1 SGHVS and CDR2 FQNEAQ. CDR3 nucleotides: TGTGCCAGCAGCTTATCGGGACAGGATAATCAGCCCCAGCATTTT. Translating gives CASSLSGQDNQPQHF.

In this sample, this clone turned up once. Germline is not matched at one junction end, which may reflect a read error. The rearrangement links TRBV5-4 to TRBJ2-2; D may be TRBD2 (5 bases). Germline CDR1 reads SGHNT; CDR2 reads YYREEE (reference sequence). The CDR3 extends over 12 amino acids. For the CDR3, the DNA is TGTGCCAGCAGCCCGCTGCCCCGGGGAGCTGTTTTT. This codes for CASSPLPRGAVF.

The gene calls are TRBV11-2 and TRBJ2-7; perhaps TRBD2 as D (6 bases). Germline CDR1 is SGHAT and CDR2 is FQNNGV. V was pared by 5 bases and J by 1 base, with 15 bases between. There are 15 residues in the CDR3. For the CDR3, the DNA is TGTGCCAGCAGCCCCAGTGTGGGGGGTTCCTACGAGCAGTACTTC. Residues: CASSPSVGGSYEQYF.

The rearrangement uses TRBV14 and TRBJ1-3; D ambiguous. V gave up 6 bases and J gave up 6 bases, with 12 bases separating them. CDR1 and CDR2 from the germline V gene are SGHDN and FVKESK. CDR3 size: 13 residues. CDR3 coding DNA: TGTGCCAGCAGGCCCCGGGGAGTAAACACCATATATTTT. This sequence encodes CASRPRGVNTIYF.

V and J are TRBV5-6 and TRBJ2-5; D is perhaps TRBD2 (6 bases). Germline V lookup: CDR1 SGHDT, CDR2 YYEEEE. The CDR3 is 14 residues long. V was shortened by 2 bases and J by 9 bases, with 17 bases between the two germline ends. The chain's CDR3 is CASSLRGSIGAQYF. DNA of the CDR3: TGTGCCAGCAGCTTACGGGGGAGTATCGGGGCCCAGTACTTC.

The J gene is TRBJ1-1, the V gene TRBV7-8; D might be TRBD1 (6 bases). V lost 7 bases and J 4 bases, leaving 10 bases between the germline ends. Germline V gives CDR1 SGHVS, CDR2 FQNEAQ. The CDR3 consists of 12 residues. CDR3 sequence reads: CASKGGGTEAFF. For the CDR3, the DNA is TGTGCCAGCAAGGGGGGGGGCACTGAAGCTTTCTTT. The full variable domain, with the rest looked up from reference TRBV7-8 and TRBJ1-1, is GAGVSQSPRYKVAKRGQDVALRCDPISGHVSLFWYQQALGQGPEFLTYFQNEAQLDKSGLPSDRFFAERPEGSVSTLKIQRTQQEDSAVYLCASKGGGTEAFFGQGTRLTVV.

The chain has TRBV30 and TRBJ1-2, with D uncertain. Looked up from germline, CDR1 is GTSNPN and CDR2 is SVGIG (reference sequence). The ends were cut back, 0 bases at V and 8 bases at J, with 13 bases in the middle. The CDR3 covers 13 residues. CDR3 sequence reads: CAWSVPQSNGYTF. The CDR3 DNA sequence: TGTGCCTGGAGTGTACCACAGTCGAACGGCTACACCTTC.

This clone was seen only once. The rearrangement joins TRBV9 to TRBJ2-1; 7 bases are shared with TRBD2. J lost 4 bases, V lost 0 bases, and 4 bases had no gene match. Germline lookup yields CDR1 SGDLS and CDR2 YYNGEE. The length of the CDR3 is 15 residues. The CDR3 nucleotides read TGTGCCAGCAGCGTAGCGGGGGGTCCTTACAATGAGCAGTTCTTC. Amino acids: CASSVAGGPYNEQFF.

This clone has just one count. The chain joins TRBV7-3 to TRBJ2-3; D ambiguous. The V gene's germline CDR1 is SGHTA and CDR2 FQGTGA. This CDR3 region has 13 residues. V was pared by 4 bases and J by 4 bases, with 9 bases between. This chain's CDR3 is CASSSGLPDTQYF. DNA for the CDR3: TGTGCCAGCAGCTCAGGTTTGCCAGATACGCAGTATTTT.

This chain uses TRBV7-2 with TRBJ2-3; D remains ambiguous. The CDR3 runs to 13 residues. V lost 0 bases and J 2 bases, leaving 3 bases between the germline ends. CDR1 is SGHTA, CDR2 FQGNSA, per germline. CDR3 amino acids: CASSLAVTDTQYF. In nucleotides, the CDR3 is TGTGCCAGCAGCTTAGCCGTCACAGATACGCAGTATTTT.

The rearrangement joins TRBV7-2 to TRBJ1-2; tentative D call: TRBD1 (5 bases). Germline CDR1 and CDR2: SGHTA and FQGNSA. Trimming took 6 bases from V and 8 from J, leaving 13 bases between them. The length of the CDR3 is 12 residues. The CDR3 region has the DNA TGTGCCAGCAGTTCGACAGTCGGAGGCTACACCTTC. Its protein product is CASSSTVGGYTF.

The CDR3 DNA sequence: TGTGCCAGTAGGACTAGCGGGGGCTACGAGCAGTACTTC. Translating gives CASRTSGGYEQYF. The rearrangement joins TRBV19 to TRBJ2-7, with 12 bases identical to TRBD2. The CDR3 is made up of 13 amino acids. CDR1 and CDR2 (germline): LNHDA, SQIVND (reference sequence). V shed 6 bases, J shed 3 bases, and the junction held 0 bases outside the gene matches.

This chain joins TRBV19 and TRBJ1-5; D might be TRBD1 (5 bases). Germline V gives CDR1 LNHDA, CDR2 SQIVND (reference sequence). This CDR3 region has 15 residues. V was cut by 5 bases and J by 0 bases, with 11 bases left in between. The DNA of the CDR3 is TGTGCCAGTAGTGGCCCGGGACTTAGCAATCAGCCCCAGCATTTT. Protein product: CASSGPGLSNQPQHF.

This clone has more than one count but fewer than ten. The rearrangement joins TRBV19 to TRBJ1-1, with 7 bases fitting TRBD1. Losses at the gene ends were 7 bases for V and 5 bases for J; bases not matched to a gene: 10. The CDR3 has 14 amino acids. Germline V gene lookup returns CDR1 LNHDA and CDR2 SQIVND (reference sequence). The CDR3 coding sequence is TGTGCCAGTATCACTTCAGGGGGTAGGACTGAAGCTTTCTTT. This encodes CASITSGGRTEAFF.

The chain couples TRBV9 to TRBJ2-1; maybe TRBD2 (5 bases). Deletions cut 0 bases from V and 9 bases from J, with 7 bases between. Looked up from germline, CDR1 is SGDLS and CDR2 is YYNGEE. This CDR3 comprises 12 residues. The CDR3 region has the DNA TGTGCCAGCAGCGTAGTTCGGGGTGAGCAGTTCTTC. Protein product: CASSVVRGEQFF.

The rearrangement uses TRBV4-3 and TRBJ2-1; 8 bases align to TRBD2. From germline, CDR1 is LGHNA and CDR2 YSLEER. Trimming cost V 0 bases and J 3 bases; bases outside gene matches: 4. The CDR3 runs to 16 residues. CDR3 sequence (DNA): TGCGCCAGCAGCCAAGAGGTAGCGGGGAGCTACAATGAGCAGTTCTTC. Translation: CASSQEVAGSYNEQFF.

This chain uses TRBV5-1 with TRBJ1-2; D is ambiguous. Trimming took 4 bases from V and 4 from J, leaving 8 bases between them. The V gene's germline CDR1 is SGHRS and CDR2 YFSETQ. The CDR3 extends over 12 amino acids. DNA for the CDR3: TGCGCCAGCAGCGCCGACACCTATGGCTACACCTTC. It codes for CASSADTYGYTF. Full variable domain (remainder filled in from reference TRBV5-1 and TRBJ1-2): KAGVTQTPRYLIKTRGQQVTLSCSPISGHRSVSWYQQTPGQGLQFLFEYFSETQRNKGNFPGRFSGRQFSNSRSEMNVSTLELGDSALYLCASSADTYGYTFGSGTRLTVV.

CDR3 loop: CASSQTSGGATDTQYF. In DNA form, the CDR3 reads TGCGCCAGCAGCCAAACTAGCGGGGGGGCTACAGATACGCAGTATTTT. V is TRBV4-3 and J is TRBJ2-3, with TRBD2 matching over 13 bases. V lost 2 bases to trimming and J lost 3 bases; unmatched junction nucleotides: 2. This CDR3 contains 16 residues. CDR1 is LGHNA, CDR2 YSLEER, per germline.